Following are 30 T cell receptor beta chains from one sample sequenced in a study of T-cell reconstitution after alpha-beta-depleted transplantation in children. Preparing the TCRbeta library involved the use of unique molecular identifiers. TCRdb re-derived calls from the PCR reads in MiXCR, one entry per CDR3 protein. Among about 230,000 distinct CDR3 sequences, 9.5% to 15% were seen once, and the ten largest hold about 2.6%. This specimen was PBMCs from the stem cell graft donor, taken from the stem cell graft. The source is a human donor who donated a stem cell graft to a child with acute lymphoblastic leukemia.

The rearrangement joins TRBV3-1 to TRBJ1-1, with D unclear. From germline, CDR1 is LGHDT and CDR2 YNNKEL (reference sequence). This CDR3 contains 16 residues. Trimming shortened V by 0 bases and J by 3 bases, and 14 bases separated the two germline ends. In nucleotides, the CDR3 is TGTGCCAGCAGCCAAGATTCGACGGGCGCGGACACTGAAGCTTTCTTT. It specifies CASSQDSTGADTEAFF.

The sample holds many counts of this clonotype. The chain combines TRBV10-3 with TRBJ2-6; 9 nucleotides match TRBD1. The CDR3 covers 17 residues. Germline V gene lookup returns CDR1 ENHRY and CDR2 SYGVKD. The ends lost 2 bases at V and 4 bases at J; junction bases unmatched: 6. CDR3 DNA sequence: TGTGCCATCAGTGAGGATGGACAGGGGACAGGGGCCAACGTCCTGACTTTC. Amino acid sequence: CAISEDGQGTGANVLTF.

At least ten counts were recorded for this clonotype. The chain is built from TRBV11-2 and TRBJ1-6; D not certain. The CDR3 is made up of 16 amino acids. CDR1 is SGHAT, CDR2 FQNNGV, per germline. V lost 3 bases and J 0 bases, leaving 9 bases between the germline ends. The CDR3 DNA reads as TGTGCCAGCAGCTTGATGCAGAGCTCCTATAATTCACCCCTCCACTTT. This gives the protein CASSLMQSSYNSPLHF.

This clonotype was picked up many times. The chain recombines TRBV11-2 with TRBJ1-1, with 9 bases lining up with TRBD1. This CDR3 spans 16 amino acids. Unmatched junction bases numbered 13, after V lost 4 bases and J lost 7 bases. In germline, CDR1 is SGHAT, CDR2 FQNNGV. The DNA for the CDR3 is TGTGCCAGCAGCTACAGTCTGGGACAGGGTGGTCATGAAGCTTTCTTT. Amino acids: CASSYSLGQGGHEAFF.

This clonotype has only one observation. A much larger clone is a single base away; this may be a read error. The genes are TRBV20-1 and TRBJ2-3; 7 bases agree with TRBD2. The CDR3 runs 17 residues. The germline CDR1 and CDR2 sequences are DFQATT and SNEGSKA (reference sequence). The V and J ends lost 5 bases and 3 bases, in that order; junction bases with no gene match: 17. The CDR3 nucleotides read TGCAGTGCTGAGGCTAGCGGCGCTCTCCTGGGGACAGATACGCAGTATTTT. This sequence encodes CSAEASGALLGTDTQYF.

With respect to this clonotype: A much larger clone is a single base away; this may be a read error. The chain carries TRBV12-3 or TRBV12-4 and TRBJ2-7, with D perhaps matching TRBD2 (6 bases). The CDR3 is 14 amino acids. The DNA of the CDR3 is TGTGCCACCAGTTTCGGCAGGGAGGTTGGCGAGCAGTACTTC. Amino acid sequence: CATSFGREVGEQYF.

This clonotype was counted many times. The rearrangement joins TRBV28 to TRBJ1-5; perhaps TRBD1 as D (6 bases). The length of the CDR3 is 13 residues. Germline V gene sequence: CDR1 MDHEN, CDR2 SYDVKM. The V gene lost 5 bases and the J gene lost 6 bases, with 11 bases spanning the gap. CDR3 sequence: CASSGQNGQPQHF. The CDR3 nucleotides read TGTGCCAGCAGTGGACAGAACGGTCAGCCCCAGCATTTT. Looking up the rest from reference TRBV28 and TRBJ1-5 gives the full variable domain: DVKVTQSSRYLVKRTGEKVFLECVQDMDHENMFWYRQDPGLGLRLIYFSYDVKMKEKGDIPEGYSVSREKKERFSLILESASTNQTSMYLCASSGQNGQPQHFGDGTRLSIL.

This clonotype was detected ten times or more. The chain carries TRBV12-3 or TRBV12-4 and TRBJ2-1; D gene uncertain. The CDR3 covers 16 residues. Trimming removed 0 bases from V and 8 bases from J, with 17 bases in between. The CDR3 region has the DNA TGTGCCAGCAGTTTAGCGCCTCCCGGGTTTTCGGATGAGCAGTTCTTC. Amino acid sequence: CASSLAPPGFSDEQFF.

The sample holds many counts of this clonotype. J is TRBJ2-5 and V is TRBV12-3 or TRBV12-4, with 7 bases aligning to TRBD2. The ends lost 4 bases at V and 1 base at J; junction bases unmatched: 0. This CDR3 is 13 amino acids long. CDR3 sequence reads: CASSSSGQETQYF. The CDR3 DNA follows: TGTGCCAGCAGTTCTAGCGGCCAAGAGACCCAGTACTTC.

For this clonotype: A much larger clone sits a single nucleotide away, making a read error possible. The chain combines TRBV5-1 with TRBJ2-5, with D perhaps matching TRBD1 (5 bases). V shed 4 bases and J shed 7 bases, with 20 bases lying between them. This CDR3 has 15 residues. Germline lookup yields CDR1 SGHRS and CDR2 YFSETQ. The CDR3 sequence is CASSPNQGPWGTQYF. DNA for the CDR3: TGCGCCAGCAGCCCCAACCAGGGCCCCTGGGGGACCCAGTACTTC.

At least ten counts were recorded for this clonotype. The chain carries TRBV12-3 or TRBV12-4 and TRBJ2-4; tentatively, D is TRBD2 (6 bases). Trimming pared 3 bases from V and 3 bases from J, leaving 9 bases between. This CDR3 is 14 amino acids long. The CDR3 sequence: CASSFIADKNIQYF. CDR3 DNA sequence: TGTGCCAGCAGTTTCATAGCGGACAAAAACATTCAGTACTTC.

The CDR3 spells CAISQTGGGEQYF. The DNA of the CDR3 is TGTGCCATCAGTCAGACAGGGGGAGGCGAGCAGTACTTC. The chain recombines TRBV10-3 with TRBJ2-7; 9 nucleotides agree with TRBD1. Germline trimming cut 5 bases from V and 6 bases from J; bases unmatched to any gene: 5. The CDR3 has 13 amino acids. CDR1 is ENHRY, CDR2 SYGVKD, per germline.

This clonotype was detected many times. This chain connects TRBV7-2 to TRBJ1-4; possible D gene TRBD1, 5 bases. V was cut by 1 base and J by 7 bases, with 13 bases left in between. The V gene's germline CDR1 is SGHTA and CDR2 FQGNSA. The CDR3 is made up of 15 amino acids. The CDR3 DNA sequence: TGTGCCAGCAGCTTAGGGGACGGGAGTGGTGAAAAACTGTTTTTT. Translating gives CASSLGDGSGEKLFF. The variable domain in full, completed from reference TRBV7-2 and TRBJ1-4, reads GAGVSQSPSNKVTEKGKDVELRCDPISGHTALYWYRQSLGQGLEFLIYFQGNSAPDKSGLPSDRFSAERTGGSVSTLTIQRTQQEDSAVYLCASSLGDGSGEKLFFGSGTQLSVL.

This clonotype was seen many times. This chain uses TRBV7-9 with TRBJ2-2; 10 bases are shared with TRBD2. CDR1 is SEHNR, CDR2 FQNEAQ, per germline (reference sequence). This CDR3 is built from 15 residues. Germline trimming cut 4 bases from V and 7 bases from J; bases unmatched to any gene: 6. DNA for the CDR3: TGTGCCAGCAGCTGGGATCGACTAGCGGGCGGGGAGCTGTTTTTT. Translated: CASSWDRLAGGELFF. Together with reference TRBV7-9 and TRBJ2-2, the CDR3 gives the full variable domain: DTGVSQNPRHKITKRGQNVTFRCDPISEHNRLYWYRQTLGQGPEFLTYFQNEAQLEKSRLLSDRFSAERPKGSFSTLEIQRTEQGDSAMYLCASSWDRLAGGELFFGEGSRLTVL.

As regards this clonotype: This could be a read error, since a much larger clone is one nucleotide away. CDR3 bases: TGTGCCAGCAGCGTCAGAGGGACAGCTGGAGGACTGGGGGAGCTGTTTTTT. This translates into CASSVRGTAGGLGELFF. The V call is TRBV7-9, the J call TRBJ2-2, with 7 positions matching TRBD1. The CDR3 loop spans 17 amino acids. V was pared by 5 bases and J by 8 bases, with 17 bases of the junction left unmatched. CDR1 SEHNR and CDR2 FQNEAQ come from the germline V gene (reference sequence).

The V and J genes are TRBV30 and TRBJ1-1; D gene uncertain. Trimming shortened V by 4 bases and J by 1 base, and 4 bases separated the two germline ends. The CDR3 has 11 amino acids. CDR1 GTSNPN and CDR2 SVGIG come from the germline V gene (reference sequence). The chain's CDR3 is CAWIRNTEAFF. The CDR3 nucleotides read TGTGCCTGGATACGGAACACTGAAGCTTTCTTT.

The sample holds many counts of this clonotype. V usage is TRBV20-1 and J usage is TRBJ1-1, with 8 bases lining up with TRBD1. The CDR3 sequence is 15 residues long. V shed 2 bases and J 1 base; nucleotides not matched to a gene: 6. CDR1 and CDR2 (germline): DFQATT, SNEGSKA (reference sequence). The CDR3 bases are TGCAGTGCTAGATTACGAGGGACAGGGAACACTGAAGCTTTCTTT. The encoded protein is CSARLRGTGNTEAFF.

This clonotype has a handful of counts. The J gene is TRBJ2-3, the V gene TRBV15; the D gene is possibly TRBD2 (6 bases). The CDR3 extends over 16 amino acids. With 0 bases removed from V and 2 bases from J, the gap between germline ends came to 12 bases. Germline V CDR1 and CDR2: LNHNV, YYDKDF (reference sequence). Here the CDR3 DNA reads TGTGCCACCAGCAGAGATCGGGCGGGGCTCACAGATACGCAGTATTTT. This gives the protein CATSRDRAGLTDTQYF.

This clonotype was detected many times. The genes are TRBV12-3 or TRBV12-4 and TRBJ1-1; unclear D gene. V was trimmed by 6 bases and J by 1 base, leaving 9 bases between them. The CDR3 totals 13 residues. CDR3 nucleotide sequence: TGTGCCAGCAGCCCCGAGAGGAACACTGAAGCTTTCTTT. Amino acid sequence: CASSPERNTEAFF.

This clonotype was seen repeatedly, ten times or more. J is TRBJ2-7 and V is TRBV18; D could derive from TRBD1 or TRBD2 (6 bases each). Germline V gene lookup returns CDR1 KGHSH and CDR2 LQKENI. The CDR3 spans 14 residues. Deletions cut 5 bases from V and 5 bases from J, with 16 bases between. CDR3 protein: CASSRWSGEDEQYF. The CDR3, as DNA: TGTGCCAGCTCAAGGTGGTCAGGGGAGGACGAGCAGTACTTC.

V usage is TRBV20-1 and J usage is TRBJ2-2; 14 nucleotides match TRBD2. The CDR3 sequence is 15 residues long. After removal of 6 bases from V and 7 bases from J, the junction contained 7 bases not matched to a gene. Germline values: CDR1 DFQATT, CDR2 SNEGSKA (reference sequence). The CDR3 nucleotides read TGCAGTGCAAAGACTAGCGGGAGGGTAATCGGGGAGCTGTTTTTT. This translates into CSAKTSGRVIGELFF.

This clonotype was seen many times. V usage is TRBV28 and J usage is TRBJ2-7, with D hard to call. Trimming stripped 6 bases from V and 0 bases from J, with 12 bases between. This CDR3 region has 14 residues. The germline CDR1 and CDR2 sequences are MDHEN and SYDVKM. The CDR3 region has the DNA TGTGCCAGCAGAGACCGGGCCCTCTCCTACGAGCAGTACTTC. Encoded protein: CASRDRALSYEQYF.

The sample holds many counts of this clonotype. CDR3 DNA: TGCAGCGTTGTTGCGAGGGACGAGCAGTACTTC. Translated, it gives CSVVARDEQYF. V and J are TRBV29-1 and TRBJ2-7; possible D gene TRBD2, 5 bases. The germline V and J ends were trimmed by 4 bases and 5 bases, with 9 bases remaining between them. CDR3 size: 11 residues. CDR1 and CDR2 (germline): SQVTM, ANQGSEA.

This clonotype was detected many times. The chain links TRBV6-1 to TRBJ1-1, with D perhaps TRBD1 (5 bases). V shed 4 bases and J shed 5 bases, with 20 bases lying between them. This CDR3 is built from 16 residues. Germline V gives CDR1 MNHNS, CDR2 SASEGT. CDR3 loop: CASSAARLSGGTEAFF. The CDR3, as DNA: TGTGCCAGCAGTGCCGCCCGCTTATCTGGGGGGACTGAAGCTTTCTTT.

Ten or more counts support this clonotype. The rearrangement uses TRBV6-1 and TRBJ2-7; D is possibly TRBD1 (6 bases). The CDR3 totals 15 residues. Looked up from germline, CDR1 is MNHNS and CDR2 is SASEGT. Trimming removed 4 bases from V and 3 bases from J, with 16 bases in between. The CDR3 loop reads CASSGSTGRYYEQYF. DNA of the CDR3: TGTGCCAGCAGTGGGTCGACAGGACGATACTACGAGCAGTACTTC.

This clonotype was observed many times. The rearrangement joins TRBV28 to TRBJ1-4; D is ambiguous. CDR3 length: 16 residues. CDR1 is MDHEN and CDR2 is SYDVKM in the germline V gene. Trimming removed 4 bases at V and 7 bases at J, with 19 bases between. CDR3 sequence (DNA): TGTGCCAGCAGTTCCCACTTTCGGGGTGGCCGTGAAAAACTGTTTTTT. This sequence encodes CASSSHFRGGREKLFF.

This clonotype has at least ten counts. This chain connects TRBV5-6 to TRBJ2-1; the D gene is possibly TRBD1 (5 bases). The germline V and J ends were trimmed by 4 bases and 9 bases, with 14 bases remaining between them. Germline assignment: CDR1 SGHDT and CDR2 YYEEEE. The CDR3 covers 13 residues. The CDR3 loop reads CASSLVGQGEQFF. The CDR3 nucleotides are TGTGCCAGCAGCCTGGTAGGTCAGGGTGAGCAGTTCTTC.

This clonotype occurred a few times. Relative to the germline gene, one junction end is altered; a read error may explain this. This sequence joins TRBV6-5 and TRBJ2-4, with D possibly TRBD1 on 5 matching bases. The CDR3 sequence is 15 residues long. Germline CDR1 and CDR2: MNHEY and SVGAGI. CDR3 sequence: CASSYGTDTKNSQYF. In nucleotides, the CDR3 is TGTGCCAGCAGTTACGGTACGGACACCAAAAACAGTCAGTACTTC.

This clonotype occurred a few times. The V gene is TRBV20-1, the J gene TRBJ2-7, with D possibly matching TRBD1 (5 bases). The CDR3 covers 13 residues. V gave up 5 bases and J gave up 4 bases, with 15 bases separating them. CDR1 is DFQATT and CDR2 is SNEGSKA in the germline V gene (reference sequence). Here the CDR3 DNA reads TGCAGTGCTGAAAGAACAGGATTTTACGAGCAGTACTTC. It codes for CSAERTGFYEQYF.

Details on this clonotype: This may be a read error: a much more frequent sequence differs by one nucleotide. CDR3 DNA: TGCAGTGCTAGAGTTCCAGCGCAGAGCTCCTACGAGCAGTACTTC. Its translation: CSARVPAQSSYEQYF. This chain connects TRBV20-1 to TRBJ2-7; no reliable D call. Trimming shortened V by 1 base and J by 0 bases, and 13 bases separated the two germline ends. Germline V CDR1 and CDR2: DFQATT, SNEGSKA (reference sequence). This CDR3 comprises 15 residues.